These 30 T cell receptor beta chains were sequenced from one sample in a study of T cell repertoires in cytomegalovirus infection. TCRdb used MiXCR to reprocess the reads, holding one entry per CDR3 protein. This sample yields roughly 760,000 distinct CDR3 sequences, of which approximately 40% are seen a single time; about 2.8% belongs to the top ten. The sample comprised PBMCs. The receptors here all came from a human donor in good health (CMV status not recorded). Some clones in this sample may be carry-over from other donors' samples.

A word on this clonotype: A read error may account for a junction end that differs from germline. Here the CDR3 reads CARSRTGLNTEAFF. CDR3 DNA: TGTGCCCGCAGTCGGACAGGGCTGAACACTGAAGCTTTCTTT. V gene TRBV27 combines with J gene TRBJ1-1; 8 bases fit TRBD1. The CDR3 is made up of 14 amino acids. Germline CDR1 MNHEY, CDR2 SMNVEV (reference sequence).

The V and J genes are TRBV28 and TRBJ1-1; 7 bases map to TRBD1. The CDR3 spans 13 residues. CDR1 is MDHEN and CDR2 is SYDVKM in the germline V gene. V lost 2 bases and J lost 7; bases outside the gene matches: 4. CDR3 in DNA: TGTGCCAGCAGTTTAAGGGGGCACAGTGAAGCTTTCTTT. Translated: CASSLRGHSEAFF. The full variable domain, rest sourced from reference TRBV28 and TRBJ1-1, is DVKVTQSSRYLVKRTGEKVFLECVQDMDHENMFWYRQDPGLGLRLIYFSYDVKMKEKGDIPEGYSVSREKKERFSLILESASTNQTSMYLCASSLRGHSEAFFGQGTRLTVV.

The rearrangement joins TRBV6-1 to TRBJ2-1; tentatively, D is TRBD1 (6 bases). This CDR3 is 13 amino acids long. V was trimmed by 9 bases and J by 0 bases, leaving 9 bases between them. CDR1 MNHNS and CDR2 SASEGT come from the germline V gene. The CDR3 reads CASGQSSYNEQFF. The CDR3 DNA is TGTGCCAGTGGACAGAGCTCCTACAATGAGCAGTTCTTC.

The rearrangement links TRBV12-3 or TRBV12-4 to TRBJ2-7; TRBD2 agrees at 7 bases. V lost 5 bases to trimming and J lost 4 bases; unmatched junction nucleotides: 11. The CDR3 length is 15 residues. The DNA of the CDR3 is TGTGCCAGCAGTCCCCCGGGAGGCAACCTATACGAGCAGTACTTC. Amino acid sequence: CASSPPGGNLYEQYF.

The J gene is TRBJ1-6, the V gene TRBV27; 8 positions match TRBD1. J was trimmed by 7 bases and V by 5 bases; bases with no gene match: 7. The germline V gene has CDR1 MNHEY and CDR2 SMNVEV (reference sequence). There are 15 residues in the CDR3. This CDR3 is CASSARQGRNSPLHF. Written as DNA, the CDR3 is TGTGCCAGCAGTGCAAGACAGGGGAGAAATTCACCCCTCCACTTT.

The chain employs TRBV28 and TRBJ2-3; D may be TRBD2 (6 bases). This CDR3 spans 16 amino acids. The V gene lost 6 bases and the J gene lost 4 bases, with 20 bases spanning the gap. The germline CDR1 and CDR2 sequences are MDHEN and SYDVKM. The CDR3 DNA sequence: TGTGCCAGCAGGGAAGCCCGACTAGTGGGGGCAGATACGCAGTATTTT. Translated, it gives CASREARLVGADTQYF.

This clonotype has ten or more counts. V usage is TRBV7-2 and J usage is TRBJ2-3, with 13 bases lining up with TRBD2. The trim removed 5 bases at V and 1 base at J, leaving 15 bases unmatched. Germline V CDR1 and CDR2: SGHTA, FQGNSA. The length of the CDR3 is 20 residues. CDR3 sequence: CASSLYSPGTSGAGTDTQYF. CDR3 nucleotides: TGTGCCAGCAGCCTTTATTCCCCTGGGACTAGCGGGGCTGGCACAGATACGCAGTATTTT.

The chain employs TRBV7-9 and TRBJ1-3; D is unclear. The V end lost 8 bases, the J end lost 4 bases, and 18 bases lay between the germline ends. Germline V lookup: CDR1 SEHNR, CDR2 FQNEAQ (reference sequence). CDR3 size: 15 residues. The CDR3 coding sequence is TGTGCCAGCGGCGCTTGGAGTACAGCCGGAAACACCATATATTTT. Its translation is CASGAWSTAGNTIYF.

The chain couples TRBV6-2 or TRBV6-3 to TRBJ2-3; 13 nucleotides match TRBD2. Trimming cost V 4 bases and J 2 bases; bases outside gene matches: 6. This CDR3 comprises 17 residues. The V gene's germline CDR1 is MNHEY and CDR2 SVGEGT. The CDR3: CASSSGLAGAHTDTQYF. The DNA of the CDR3 is TGTGCCAGCAGTTCCGGACTAGCGGGGGCCCACACAGATACGCAGTATTTT.

The sample holds a few counts of this clonotype. V usage is TRBV4-1 and J usage is TRBJ1-1; the D is unclear. The CDR3 has 15 amino acids. Trimming shortened V by 4 bases and J by 3 bases, and 15 bases separated the two germline ends. Germline-derived CDR1 and CDR2 are MGHRA and YSYEKL. The CDR3 bases are TGCGCCAGCAGCCCCCTCAATCTTGGGTACACTGAAGCTTTCTTT. It encodes CASSPLNLGYTEAFF.

This chain connects TRBV5-1 to TRBJ2-7, with no clear D. The length of the CDR3 is 14 residues. V dropped 4 bases and J dropped 2 bases, with 13 bases sitting between them. The germline V gene has CDR1 SGHRS and CDR2 YFSETQ. The CDR3 is CASSVAGFAYEQYF. DNA for the CDR3: TGCGCCAGCAGCGTGGCTGGGTTTGCCTACGAGCAGTACTTC.

This clonotype turned up a few times. The chain combines TRBV7-2 with TRBJ2-7; possibly TRBD1 or TRBD2 for D (5 bases each). CDR1 is SGHTA, CDR2 FQGNSA, per germline. This CDR3 comprises 14 residues. Trimming removed 1 base from V and 6 bases from J, with 13 bases in between. The CDR3: CASSLGRGRGEQYF. CDR3 coding DNA: TGTGCCAGCAGCTTAGGCCGGGGAAGGGGCGAGCAGTACTTC.

The J gene is TRBJ2-2, the V gene TRBV7-9; TRBD2 agrees at 9 bases. The CDR3 contains 17 residues. Germline CDR1 SEHNR, CDR2 FQNEAQ (reference sequence). The V and J ends lost 1 base and 7 bases, in that order; junction bases with no gene match: 10. The CDR3 sequence is CASSLGVAGGIVGELFF. The CDR3 nucleotides read TGTGCCAGCAGCTTAGGTGTTGCGGGAGGGATCGTCGGGGAGCTGTTTTTT. Looking up the rest from reference TRBV7-9 and TRBJ2-2 gives the full variable domain: DTGVSQNPRHKITKRGQNVTFRCDPISEHNRLYWYRQTLGQGPEFLTYFQNEAQLEKSRLLSDRFSAERPKGSFSTLEIQRTEQGDSAMYLCASSLGVAGGIVGELFFGEGSRLTVL.

The chain links TRBV27 to TRBJ2-7; TRBD2 might be the D (5 bases). CDR1 is MNHEY and CDR2 is SMNVEV in the germline V gene (reference sequence). Deletions cut 5 bases from V and 0 bases from J, with 17 bases between. The CDR3 extends over 16 amino acids. CDR3 sequence (DNA): TGTGCCAGCAGTACTTCCGGCGGGCAAAGCTCCTACGAGCAGTACTTC. Amino acid sequence: CASSTSGGQSSYEQYF.

V gene TRBV28 combines with J gene TRBJ1-2; D ambiguous. This CDR3 has 11 amino acids. Germline V gives CDR1 MDHEN, CDR2 SYDVKM. V dropped 7 bases and J dropped 2 bases, with 5 bases sitting between them. The CDR3 sequence is CASNGNYGYTF. The CDR3 region has the DNA TGTGCCAGCAACGGCAACTATGGCTACACCTTC.

This clonotype was detected a few times. This chain connects TRBV6-4 to TRBJ2-3, with 7 bases fitting TRBD2. This CDR3 is built from 20 residues. V shed 0 bases and J 6 bases; nucleotides not matched to a gene: 21. Germline V CDR1 and CDR2: MRHNA, SNTAGT. This CDR3 is CASSDSRGWPGGSPGDTQYF. The CDR3 DNA reads as TGTGCCAGCAGTGACTCGAGGGGTTGGCCTGGCGGGAGCCCAGGGGATACGCAGTATTTT.

The gene calls are TRBV6-1 and TRBJ1-6, with D hard to call. Germline V gene data show CDR1 as MNHNS and CDR2 as SASEGT. V lost 5 bases, J lost 3 bases, and 11 bases lay in between. The length of the CDR3 is 15 residues. The chain's CDR3 is CASSTNRNYNSPLHF. DNA for the CDR3: TGTGCCAGCAGTACTAACAGAAACTATAATTCACCCCTCCACTTT.

In this sample, this clonotype turned up a few times. The rearrangement links TRBV20-1 to TRBJ1-5; D call uncertain. This CDR3 has 15 amino acids. V was pared by 3 bases and J by 2 bases, with 14 bases between. The germline gives CDR1 DFQATT, CDR2 SNEGSKA (reference sequence). CDR3 coding DNA: TGCAGTGCTAGCGGTTCGGGATCTGGCAATCAGCCCCAGCATTTT. It codes for CSASGSGSGNQPQHF.

This clonotype has only a few counts. The rearrangement uses TRBV28 and TRBJ1-1; tentative D call: TRBD1 (6 bases). This CDR3 contains 12 residues. V was trimmed by 2 bases and J by 8 bases, leaving 9 bases between them. Germline-derived CDR1 and CDR2 are MDHEN and SYDVKM. DNA of the CDR3: TGTGCCAGCAGTTTAGTTACAGGGGAAGCTTTCTTT. This gives the protein CASSLVTGEAFF.

On this clonotype itself: The junction and the germline gene differ at one end; a read error may be behind it. The chain carries TRBV28 and TRBJ1-6, with D unresolved. Germline CDR1 and CDR2: MDHEN and SYDVKM. The CDR3 has 12 residues. For the CDR3, the DNA is TGTGCCAGTCCGGGGTTAAATTCACCCATCCACTTT. This translates into CASPGLNSPIHF.

The chain couples TRBV5-6 to TRBJ2-4; no clear D gene. The CDR3 sequence is 13 residues long. The V gene lost 4 bases and the J gene lost 8 bases, with 13 bases spanning the gap. Germline V gene sequence: CDR1 SGHDT, CDR2 YYEEEE. The CDR3 DNA reads as TGTGCCAGCAGCCCGGACCCCCAGGACATTCAGTACTTC. This encodes CASSPDPQDIQYF. The whole variable domain, remainder taken from reference TRBV5-6 and TRBJ2-4, is DAGVTQSPTHLIKTRGQQVTLRCSPKSGHDTVSWYQQALGQGPQFIFQYYEEEERQRGNFPDRFSGHQFPNYSSELNVNALLLGDSALYLCASSPDPQDIQYFGAGTRLSVL.

This clonotype was seen only a few times. This chain links TRBV2 with TRBJ1-5; 8 nucleotides agree with TRBD1. Germline CDR1 is SNHLY and CDR2 is FYNNEI. Germline trimming cut 4 bases from V and 6 bases from J; bases unmatched to any gene: 5. This CDR3 contains 14 residues. The CDR3 bases are TGTGCCAGCAGTGGCGAGACAGGGGCTCAGCCCCAGCATTTT. Translated, it gives CASSGETGAQPQHF.

This clonotype was observed a single time. This may stem from a read error, because a much larger clone lies one nucleotide away. Lacking the conserved final phenylalanine or tryptophan, this CDR3 likely reflects a read error. The chain joins TRBV19 to TRBJ1-1; no reliable D call. Trimming removed 5 bases from V and 3 bases from J, with 13 bases in between. Germline V gene sequence: CDR1 LNHDA, CDR2 SQIVND (reference sequence). CDR3 size: 14 residues. The CDR3 nucleotides are TGTGCCAGTAGTGCTCGGAGGAGGGACACTGAAGCTTTCGTT. It yields the protein CASSARRRDTEAFV.

In its sample, this clonotype was seen once. A clone one base away is much larger, so this may be a read error. The chain joins TRBV4-2 to TRBJ1-1, with D maybe TRBD1 (5 bases). Trimming left V 3 bases short and J 3 bases short, with 17 bases between. The CDR3 covers 16 residues. CDR1 is LGHNA and CDR2 is YNFKEQ in the germline V gene. The CDR3 coding sequence is TGTGCCAGCAGCCAGTTTAGGGACTATGGCCACACTGAAGCTTTCTTT. Its translation is CASSQFRDYGHTEAFF.

There are a few counts of this clonotype. The rearrangement uses TRBV4-1 and TRBJ2-3, with D unresolved. Trimming took off 0 bases at V and 2 bases at J, with 6 bases between the two ends. CDR3 length: 14 residues. Germline lookup yields CDR1 MGHRA and CDR2 YSYEKL. Here the CDR3 reads CASSQDYHTDTQYF. CDR3 nucleotide sequence: TGCGCCAGCAGCCAAGATTACCACACAGATACGCAGTATTTT.

There are a few counts of this clonotype. V gene TRBV7-9 combines with J gene TRBJ2-2, with D maybe TRBD1 (5 bases). The CDR3 runs 17 residues. Trimming stripped 0 bases from V and 5 bases from J, with 16 bases between. Per the germline V gene, CDR1 is SEHNR and CDR2 is FQNEAQ (reference sequence). CDR3 in amino acids: CASSLARPGWRTGELFF. CDR3 nucleotide sequence: TGTGCCAGCAGCTTAGCGAGGCCAGGGTGGCGAACCGGGGAGCTGTTTTTT. Together with reference TRBV7-9 and TRBJ2-2, the CDR3 gives the full variable domain: DTGVSQNPRHKITKRGQNVTFRCDPISEHNRLYWYRQTLGQGPEFLTYFQNEAQLEKSRLLSDRFSAERPKGSFSTLEIQRTEQGDSAMYLCASSLARPGWRTGELFFGEGSRLTVL.

This clonotype has a handful of counts. The rearrangement uses TRBV23-1 and TRBJ1-5, with D possibly TRBD1 on 6 matching bases. TRBV23-1 is reported as an ORF; its role is uncertain. V was cut by 9 bases and J by 4 bases, with 22 bases left in between. The CDR3 consists of 16 residues. The CDR3 region is CASPWGGGPSNQPQHF. In DNA form, the CDR3 reads TGCGCCAGTCCCTGGGGGGGCGGACCATCTAATCAGCCCCAGCATTTT.

As regards this clonotype: Relative to the germline gene, one junction end is altered; a read error may explain this. This chain connects TRBV5-4 to TRBJ2-1; D perhaps matches TRBD2 (5 bases). The DNA end is a closer match to TRBJ2-7, so the J assignment may be wrong. The V gene's germline CDR1 is SGHNT and CDR2 YYREEE (reference sequence). The CDR3 spans 19 residues. The CDR3 nucleotides are TGTTCCAGCAGCTTGGGTTCCGTGGACTGGCTCATCTCCTACAATGAGCAGTACTTC. It encodes CSSSLGSVDWLISYNEQYF.

This clonotype was counted between two and nine times. The chain recombines TRBV5-6 with TRBJ2-7, with 8 positions matching TRBD1. Germline-derived CDR1 and CDR2 are SGHDT and YYEEEE. This CDR3 spans 13 amino acids. V shed 4 bases and J 4 bases; nucleotides not matched to a gene: 4. The CDR3 here is CASSRTGKYEQYF. The CDR3 coding sequence is TGTGCCAGCAGCAGGACAGGGAAATACGAGCAGTACTTC.

The rearrangement joins TRBV27 to TRBJ1-2, with TRBD1 as a possible D gene (5 bases). V was pared by 1 base and J by 4 bases, with 19 bases between. The CDR3 loop spans 17 amino acids. Germline V gene lookup returns CDR1 MNHEY and CDR2 SMNVEV (reference sequence). The DNA of the CDR3 is TGTGCCAGCAGTTTATATCCCAGCCAGGGAGGGTTCTATGGCTACACCTTC. Translating gives CASSLYPSQGGFYGYTF.